Reported below is one T cell receptor beta chain. The method was immunoSEQ multiplex PCR; TCRdb's version includes in-frame clones alone and lacks a portion of them. The repertoire consists of 40,000 or so clones, with roughly 91% occurring once and the leading ten covering about 0.6%. The sample originates from a study of T cell changes during pregnancy in multiple sclerosis. Germline-derived CDR1 and CDR2 are MDHEN and SYDVKM. The CDR3 contains 21 residues. The J segment lost 2 bases and the V segment lost 4 bases, leaving 23 bases of the junction unmatched. The receptor was isolated from a female donor with multiple sclerosis, enrolled in a pregnancy study. The sequencing here drew on CD4+ T cells from peripheral blood mononuclear cells, taken in the third trimester of pregnancy. The chain has TRBV28 and TRBJ2-5, with TRBD1 matching over 9 bases. The CDR3 DNA follows: TGTGCCAGCAGTTCCCCCCGCCGACGGACAGGGGCCGGGACTGTACAAGAGACCCAGTACTTC. Translation: CASSSPRRRTGAGTVQETQYF.